Below, one T cell receptor (beta chain) is given with its context. Its antigen remains unidentified. This entry belongs to a study of T cells expressing NK-cell markers. Study conclusions and caveats: Top CD8+ clonotypes included the dominant CD3+CD56+NKG2C+ clonotypes in roughly 6 donors. These clonotypes also led the CD3+CD56-NKG2C+ fraction in a handful of donors.

With UMIs, 5'RACE template switching was used to make TCR beta cDNA. TCRdb reprocessed the 5' RACE reads; each CDR3 protein has one entry and no DNA is given. Its listing shows hundreds of thousands of distinct CDR3 sequences. The sample consisted of blood T cells: a sorted CD56 or NKG2C T cell subset, CD4+ or CD8+ T cells, or bulk PBMC T cells (not recorded which). The receptor was isolated from a woman between 18 and 70 years old in good health.

This CDR3 reads CASSQTSGKVHEQYF. The chain combines TRBV12-3 or TRBV12-4 with TRBJ2-7; TCRdb's D call of TRBD2 is untestable without DNA. The CDR3 runs 15 residues.